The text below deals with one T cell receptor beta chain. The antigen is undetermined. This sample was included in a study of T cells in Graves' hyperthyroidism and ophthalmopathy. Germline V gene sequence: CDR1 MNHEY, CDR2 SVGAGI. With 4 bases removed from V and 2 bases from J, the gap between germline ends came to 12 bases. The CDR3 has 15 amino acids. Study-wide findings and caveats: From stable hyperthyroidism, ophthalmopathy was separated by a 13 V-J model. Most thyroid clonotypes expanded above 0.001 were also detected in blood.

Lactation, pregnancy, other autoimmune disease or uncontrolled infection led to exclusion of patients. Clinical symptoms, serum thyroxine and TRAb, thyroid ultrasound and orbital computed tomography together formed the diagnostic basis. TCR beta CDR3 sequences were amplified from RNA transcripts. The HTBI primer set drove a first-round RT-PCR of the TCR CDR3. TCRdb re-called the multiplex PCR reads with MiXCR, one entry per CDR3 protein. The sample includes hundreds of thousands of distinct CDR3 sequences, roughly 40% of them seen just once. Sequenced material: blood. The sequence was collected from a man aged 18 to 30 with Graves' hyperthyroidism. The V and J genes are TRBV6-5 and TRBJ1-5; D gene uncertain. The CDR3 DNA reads TGTGCCAGCAGTTTGTTCCTGCGCGGCAATCAGCCCCAGCATTTT. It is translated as CASSLFLRGNQPQHF.